Sequencing of this T cell receptor beta chain was carried out in a study of T cells in narcolepsy. The CDR3 is made up of 16 amino acids. Trimming stripped 3 bases from V and 4 bases from J, with 19 bases between. Germline CDR1 reads MGHDK; CDR2 reads SYGVNS. Repertoires were generated with immunoSEQ multiplex PCR, while TCRdb's copy carries only in-frame clones and drops some. The data show 20,000 to 25,000 clones, with about 81% seen just once and approximately 3.9% held by the top ten. The specimen sequenced was memory (CD45RA-) CD4+ T cells from blood. The rearrangement joins TRBV25-1 to TRBJ2-7, with D perhaps matching TRBD1 (6 bases). The source is a human donor in good health. CDR3 loop: CASSDRPGTGLYEQYF. DNA for the CDR3: TGTGCCAGCAGTGACCGCCCGGGAACAGGGTTATACGAGCAGTACTTC.